This T cell receptor (beta chain) came from a study of post-analysis software for immune sequencing data. Findings and caveats of the study: Samples made in the same batch grouped tightly together by F measure. In patients, TRBV5-6, TRBV5-1 and TRBV20-1 belonged to roughly five TRBV segments found more frequently than in controls. Controls significantly exceeded multiple sclerosis patients in normalized Chao1 diversity.

The TCR beta cDNA libraries carried unique molecular identifiers. Once roughly 1 to 11 million T cells were used, about 490,000 cDNA molecules resulted. A single record per CDR3 protein comes from TCRdb applying MiXCR to the PCR reads. The sample yields hundreds of thousands of distinct CDR3 sequences, around 64% seen once. In the case of this clonotype: Its target is not known.

Germline CDR1 SGHRS, CDR2 YFSETQ. Unmatched junction bases numbered 5, after V lost 4 bases and J lost 5 bases. This CDR3 has 15 amino acids. This chain uses TRBV5-1 with TRBJ2-1, with 11 bases matching TRBD2. Sequencing was performed on blood. The receptor's source is a girl aged 2 to 9 with multiple sclerosis. CDR3 DNA: TGCGCCAGCAGCCACCCGGGACTAGCGGACAATGAGCAGTTCTTC. Amino acids: CASSHPGLADNEQFF. Variable domain in full (rest from reference TRBV5-1 and TRBJ2-1): KAGVTQTPRYLIKTRGQQVTLSCSPISGHRSVSWYQQTPGQGLQFLFEYFSETQRNKGNFPGRFSGRQFSNSRSEMNVSTLELGDSALYLCASSHPGLADNEQFFGPGTRLTVL.